This T cell receptor (beta chain) was found in a study of blood T cell repertoires in COVID-19. Original methodology: Amplification of reference gene primers was used by the study to estimate nucleated cell counts. Assay: immunoSEQ multiplex PCR; the TCRdb copy retains only in-frame clones and omits some. V and J calls and clone size are given by that table; D and trimming were obtained from the DNA. The top ten clones hold about 1.6% of a sample with roughly 410,000 clones, approximately 91% of them seen once. Sequenced sample: peripheral blood. The clonotype originates from a woman between 40 and 55 years old with COVID-19, enrolled during active disease.

CDR3 amino acids: CASSLGQGHGYTF. In DNA form, the CDR3 reads TGTGCCAGCAGTTTAGGACAGGGTCATGGCTACACCTTC. The chain links TRBV28 to TRBJ1-2, with 8 bases matching TRBD1. The CDR3 consists of 13 residues. The germline CDR1 and CDR2 sequences are MDHEN and SYDVKM. Trimming took 2 bases from V and 6 from J; bases not matched to a gene: 2.